This record covers a single TCR beta chain. CDR1 is DFQATT, CDR2 SNEGSKA, per germline (reference sequence). This CDR3 has 12 amino acids. V was shortened by 3 bases and J by 3 bases, with 8 bases between the two germline ends. These data are taken from a study of CD8 T cells in Susac syndrome. From blood CD8+ and CD4+ T cells, the TCR beta chain was sequenced. The CD8+ and CD4+ T cells were negatively isolated, with the TEMRA cells enriched by FACS. Random hexamers served to reverse transcribe roughly 0.45 to 1 ug RNA. A single record per CDR3 protein comes from TCRdb applying MiXCR to the immunoSEQ multiplex PCR reads. This table holds a few hundred thousand distinct CDR3 sequences, 95% found once.

The receptor's source is a human donor with multiple sclerosis. Input material: CD4+ T cells from PBMCs. This chain links TRBV20-1 with TRBJ2-5; D is unclear. The CDR3 protein is CSASAQEETQYF. For the CDR3, the DNA is TGCAGTGCTAGTGCCCAGGAAGAGACCCAGTACTTC.